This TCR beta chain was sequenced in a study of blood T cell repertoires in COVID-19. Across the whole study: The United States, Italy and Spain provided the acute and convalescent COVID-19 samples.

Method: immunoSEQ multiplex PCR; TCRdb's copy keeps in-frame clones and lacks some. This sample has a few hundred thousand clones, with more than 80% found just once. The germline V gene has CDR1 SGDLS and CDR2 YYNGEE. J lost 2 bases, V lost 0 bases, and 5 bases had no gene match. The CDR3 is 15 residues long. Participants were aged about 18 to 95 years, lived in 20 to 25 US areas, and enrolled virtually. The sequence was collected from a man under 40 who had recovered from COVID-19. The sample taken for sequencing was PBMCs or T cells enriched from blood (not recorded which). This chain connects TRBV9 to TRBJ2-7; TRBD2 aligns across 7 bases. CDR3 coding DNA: TGTGCCAGCAGCGTAGGAACGGGACTAACCTACGAGCAGTACTTC. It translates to CASSVGTGLTYEQYF.